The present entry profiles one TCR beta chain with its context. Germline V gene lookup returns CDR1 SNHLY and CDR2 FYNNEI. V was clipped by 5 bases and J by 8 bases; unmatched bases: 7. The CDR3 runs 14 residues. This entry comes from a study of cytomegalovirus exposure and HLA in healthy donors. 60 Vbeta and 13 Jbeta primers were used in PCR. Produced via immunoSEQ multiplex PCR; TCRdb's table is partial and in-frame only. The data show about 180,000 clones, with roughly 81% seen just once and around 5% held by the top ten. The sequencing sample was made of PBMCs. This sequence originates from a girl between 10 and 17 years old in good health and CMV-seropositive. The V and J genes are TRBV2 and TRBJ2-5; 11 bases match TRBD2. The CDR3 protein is CASSTGLAEDTQYF. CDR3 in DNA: TGTGCCAGCAGTACGGGACTAGCGGAGGATACCCAGTACTTC.